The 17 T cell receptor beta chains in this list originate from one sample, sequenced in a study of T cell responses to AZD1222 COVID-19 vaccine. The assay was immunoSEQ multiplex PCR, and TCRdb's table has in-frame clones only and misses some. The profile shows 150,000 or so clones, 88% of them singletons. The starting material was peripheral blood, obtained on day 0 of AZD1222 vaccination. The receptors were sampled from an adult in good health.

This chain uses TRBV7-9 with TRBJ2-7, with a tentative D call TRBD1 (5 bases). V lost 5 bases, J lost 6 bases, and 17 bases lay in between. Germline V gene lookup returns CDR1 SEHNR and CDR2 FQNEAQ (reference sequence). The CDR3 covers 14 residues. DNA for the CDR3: TGTGCCAGCAGCCGAAAGGGGCTCACGAGCGAGCAGTACTTC. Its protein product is CASSRKGLTSEQYF.

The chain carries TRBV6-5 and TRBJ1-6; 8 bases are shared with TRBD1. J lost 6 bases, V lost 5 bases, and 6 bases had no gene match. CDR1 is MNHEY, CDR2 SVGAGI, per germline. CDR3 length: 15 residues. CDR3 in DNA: TGTGCCAGCAGTCCCAGGGACAGGCTTAATTCACCCCTCCACTTT. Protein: CASSPRDRLNSPLHF.

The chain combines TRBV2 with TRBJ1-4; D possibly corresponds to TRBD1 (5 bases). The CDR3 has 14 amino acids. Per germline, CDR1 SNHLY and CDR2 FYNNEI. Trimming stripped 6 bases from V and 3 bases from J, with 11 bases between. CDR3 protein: CASRSGGPNEKLFF. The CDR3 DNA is TGTGCCAGCAGGTCCGGGGGACCTAATGAAAAACTGTTTTTT.

CDR3 coding DNA: TGTGCCAGCAGCTCCACCCCTCAGGCTTTTGGAAACACCATATATTTT. This sequence encodes CASSSTPQAFGNTIYF. The chain uses TRBV9 and TRBJ1-3; D uncertain. The germline V gene has CDR1 SGDLS and CDR2 YYNGEE. There are 16 residues in the CDR3. Trimming pared 4 bases from V and 3 bases from J, leaving 17 bases between. The variable domain in full, completed from reference TRBV9 and TRBJ1-3, reads DSGVTQTPKHLITATGQRVTLRCSPRSGDLSVYWYQQSLDQGLQFLIQYYNGEERAKGNILERFSAQQFPDLHSELNLSSLELGDSALYFCASSSTPQAFGNTIYFGEGSWLTVV.

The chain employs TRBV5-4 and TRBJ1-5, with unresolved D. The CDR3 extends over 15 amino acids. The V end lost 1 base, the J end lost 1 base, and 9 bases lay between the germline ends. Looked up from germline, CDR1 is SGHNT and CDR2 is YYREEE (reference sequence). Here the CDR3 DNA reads TGTGCCAGCAGCTTGCTTCCGGGCAGCAATCAGCCCCAGCATTTT. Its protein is CASSLLPGSNQPQHF. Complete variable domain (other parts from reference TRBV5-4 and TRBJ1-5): ETGVTQSPTHLIKTRGQQVTLRCSSQSGHNTVSWYQQALGQGPQFIFQYYREEENGRGNFPPRFSGLQFPNYSSELNVNALELDDSALYLCASSLLPGSNQPQHFGDGTRLSIL.

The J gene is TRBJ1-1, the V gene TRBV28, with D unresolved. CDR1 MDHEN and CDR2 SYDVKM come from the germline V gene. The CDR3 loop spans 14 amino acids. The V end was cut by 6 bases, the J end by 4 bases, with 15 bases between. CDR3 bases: TGTGCCAGCAGATTAATTCGGGTCGGCACTGAAGCTTTCTTT. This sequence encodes CASRLIRVGTEAFF. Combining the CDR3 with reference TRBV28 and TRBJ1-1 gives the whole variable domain DVKVTQSSRYLVKRTGEKVFLECVQDMDHENMFWYRQDPGLGLRLIYFSYDVKMKEKGDIPEGYSVSREKKERFSLILESASTNQTSMYLCASRLIRVGTEAFFGQGTRLTVV.

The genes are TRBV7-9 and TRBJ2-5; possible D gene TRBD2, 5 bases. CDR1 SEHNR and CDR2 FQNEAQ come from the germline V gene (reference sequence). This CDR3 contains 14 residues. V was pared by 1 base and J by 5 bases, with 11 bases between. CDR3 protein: CASSLDAGGETQYF. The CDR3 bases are TGTGCCAGCAGCTTAGACGCGGGTGGGGAGACCCAGTACTTC.

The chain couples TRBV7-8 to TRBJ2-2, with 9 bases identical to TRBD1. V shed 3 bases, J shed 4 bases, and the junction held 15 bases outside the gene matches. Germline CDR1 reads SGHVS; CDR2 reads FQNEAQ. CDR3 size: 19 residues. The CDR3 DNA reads TGTGCCAGCAGCTTTAATATCGGGTCGGGACAGGGACTCACCGGGGAGCTGTTTTTT. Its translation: CASSFNIGSGQGLTGELFF.

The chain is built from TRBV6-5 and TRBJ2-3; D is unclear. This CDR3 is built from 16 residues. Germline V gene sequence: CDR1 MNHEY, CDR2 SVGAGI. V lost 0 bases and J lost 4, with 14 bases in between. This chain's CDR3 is CASSYSATSGADTQYF. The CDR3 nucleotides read TGTGCCAGCAGTTACTCCGCCACCTCTGGCGCAGATACGCAGTATTTT.

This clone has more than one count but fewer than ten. The CDR3 sequence: CASSLRGLSSPLHF. The CDR3 DNA is TGTGCCAGCAGCTTGAGGGGTCTGAGCTCACCCCTCCACTTT. This rearrangement joins TRBV5-6 to TRBJ1-6; tentatively, D is TRBD1 (5 bases). V was pared by 1 base and J by 10 bases, with 12 bases between. The CDR3 totals 14 residues. Germline CDR1 is SGHDT and CDR2 is YYEEEE.

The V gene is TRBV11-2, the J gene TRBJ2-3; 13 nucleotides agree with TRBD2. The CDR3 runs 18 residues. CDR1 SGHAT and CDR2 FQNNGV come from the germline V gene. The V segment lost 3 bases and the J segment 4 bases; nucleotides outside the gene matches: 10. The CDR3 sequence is CASSFTVTSGRAADTQYF. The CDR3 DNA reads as TGTGCCAGCAGCTTCACCGTTACTAGCGGGAGGGCCGCAGATACGCAGTATTTT. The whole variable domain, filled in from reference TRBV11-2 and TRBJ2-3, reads EAGVAQSPRYKIIEKRQSVAFWCNPISGHATLYWYQQILGQGPKLLIQFQNNGVVDDSQLPKDRFSAERLKGVDSTLKIQPAKLEDSAVYLCASSFTVTSGRAADTQYFGPGTRLTVL.

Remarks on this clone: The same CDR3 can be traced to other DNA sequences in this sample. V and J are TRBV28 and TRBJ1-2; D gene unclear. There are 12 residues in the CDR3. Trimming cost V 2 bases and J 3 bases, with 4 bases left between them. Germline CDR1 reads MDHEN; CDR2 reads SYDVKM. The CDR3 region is CASSLGDYGYTF. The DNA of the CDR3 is TGTGCCAGCAGTTTAGGAGACTATGGCTACACCTTC.

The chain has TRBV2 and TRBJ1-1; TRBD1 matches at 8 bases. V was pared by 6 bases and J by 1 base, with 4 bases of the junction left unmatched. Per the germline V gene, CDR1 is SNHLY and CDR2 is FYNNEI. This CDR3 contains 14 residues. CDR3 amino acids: CASRDRGGNTEAFF. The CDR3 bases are TGTGCCAGCAGAGACAGGGGTGGGAACACTGAAGCTTTCTTT.

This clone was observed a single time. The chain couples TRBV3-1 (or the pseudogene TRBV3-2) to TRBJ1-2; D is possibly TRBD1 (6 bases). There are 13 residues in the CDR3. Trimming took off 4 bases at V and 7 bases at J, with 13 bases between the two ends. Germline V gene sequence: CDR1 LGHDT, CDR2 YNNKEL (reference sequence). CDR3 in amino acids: CASSRTGKSGYTF. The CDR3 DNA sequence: TGTGCCAGCAGCCGAACAGGGAAGAGTGGCTACACCTTC.

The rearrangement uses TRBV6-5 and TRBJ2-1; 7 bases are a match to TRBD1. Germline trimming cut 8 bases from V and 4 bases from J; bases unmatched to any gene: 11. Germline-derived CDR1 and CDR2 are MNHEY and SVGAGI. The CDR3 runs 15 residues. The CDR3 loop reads CASGRPGTAYNEQFF. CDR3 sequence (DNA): TGTGCCAGCGGACGCCCCGGGACAGCTTACAATGAGCAGTTCTTC.

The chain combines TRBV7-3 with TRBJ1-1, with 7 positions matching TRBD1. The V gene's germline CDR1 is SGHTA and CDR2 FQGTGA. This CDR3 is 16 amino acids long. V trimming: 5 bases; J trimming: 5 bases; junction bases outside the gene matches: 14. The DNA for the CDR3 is TGTGCCAGCAGCCCAACCAATAAGGGGGCGGGTACTGAAGCTTTCTTT. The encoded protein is CASSPTNKGAGTEAFF.

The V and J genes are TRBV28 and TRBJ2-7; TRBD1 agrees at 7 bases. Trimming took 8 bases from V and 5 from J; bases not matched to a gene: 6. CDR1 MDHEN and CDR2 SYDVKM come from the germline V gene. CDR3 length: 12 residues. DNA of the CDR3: TGTGCCAGCTTAAAAGGGGGCGACGAGCAGTACTTC. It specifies CASLKGGDEQYF.